This passage covers 16 T cell receptor beta chains from one sample sequenced in a study of T cells in localized non-small cell lung cancer (dated by TCRdb to about 2020). The library was prepared using the immunoSEQ multiplex PCR assay. TCRdb took this table from immuneACCESS and kept in-frame rearrangements with V and J called. Such tables lack part of the clones; where checked against another copy, unresolved V genes explain under half of the gap, and the rest is unexplained. In this sample the table shows around 20,000 clones, around 85% of which occur a single time. The ten largest clones add up to around 1.1% of the sample. The specimen was peripheral blood, collected before any cancer treatment. Receptor source: a woman aged 40 to 75 with stage I lung adenocarcinoma.

This sequence joins TRBV13 and TRBJ2-1, with TRBD2 matching 11 bases. CDR1 PRHDT and CDR2 FYEKMQ come from the germline V gene (reference sequence). V lost 4 bases to trimming and J lost 5 bases; unmatched junction nucleotides: 7. This CDR3 is built from 16 residues. CDR3 DNA: TGTGCCAGCAGCTCGGCATTAGCGGGGGGGAACAATGAGCAGTTCTTC. As protein: CASSSALAGGNNEQFF.

The CDR3 region has the DNA TGTGCCAGCAGCGAACTGGGGGGCCCCTCCTACGAGCAGTACTTC. This codes for CASSELGGPSYEQYF. The V call is TRBV9, the J call TRBJ2-7; D may be TRBD1 or TRBD2 (6 bases each). In germline, CDR1 is SGDLS, CDR2 YYNGEE. This CDR3 has 15 amino acids. V was shortened by 3 bases and J by 0 bases, with 13 bases between the two germline ends.

V gene TRBV7-6 combines with J gene TRBJ2-2, with D tentatively TRBD2 (7 bases). This CDR3 contains 15 residues. The germline gives CDR1 SGHVS, CDR2 FNYEAQ. Trimming took 2 bases from V and 2 from J, leaving 9 bases between them. The CDR3 sequence: CASSLSGGNTGELFF. DNA of the CDR3: TGTGCCAGCAGCTTATCGGGGGGCAACACCGGGGAGCTGTTTTTT.

The chain joins TRBV28 to TRBJ1-2; 7 bases line up with TRBD1. The germline V gene has CDR1 MDHEN and CDR2 SYDVKM. J was trimmed by 3 bases and V by 1 base; bases with no gene match: 8. The CDR3 totals 16 residues. CDR3 loop: CASSLSRDSYYYGYTF. DNA of the CDR3: TGTGCCAGCAGTTTATCCCGGGACAGTTATTACTATGGCTACACCTTC.

The chain combines TRBV5-1 with TRBJ2-5, with 9 bases fitting TRBD2. This CDR3 comprises 22 residues. J was trimmed by 2 bases and V by 4 bases; bases with no gene match: 27. The V gene's germline CDR1 is SGHRS and CDR2 YFSETQ. CDR3: CASSPQLLLGGGGPLRQETQYF. The CDR3 bases are TGCGCCAGCAGCCCGCAGCTTCTTCTCGGCGGGGGGGGTCCTTTGAGGCAAGAGACCCAGTACTTC.

The chain joins TRBV5-1 to TRBJ2-7, with no clear D. The germline V and J ends were trimmed by 2 bases and 5 bases, with 5 bases remaining between them. Per germline, CDR1 SGHRS and CDR2 YFSETQ. This CDR3 region has 11 residues. The CDR3 DNA follows: TGCGCCAGCAGCTTTGAGAACGAGCAGTACTTC. Residues: CASSFENEQYF.

The genes are TRBV7-9 and TRBJ2-5; TRBD2 matches 8 bases. This CDR3 is built from 13 residues. CDR1 and CDR2 from the germline V gene are SEHNR and FQNEAQ (reference sequence). V lost 2 bases, J lost 13 bases, and 9 bases stayed unmatched. The CDR3 region is CASSLRTSHRWYF. In DNA, the CDR3 is TGTGCCAGCAGCTTAAGGACTAGCCACCGATGGTACTTC.

This chain links TRBV7-9 with TRBJ1-2; D is unclear. Per germline, CDR1 SEHNR and CDR2 FQNEAQ (reference sequence). The CDR3 loop spans 13 amino acids. V lost 5 bases and J 5 bases, leaving 12 bases between the germline ends. CDR3: CASSLDGVYGYTF. The CDR3 bases are TGTGCCAGCAGCCTCGACGGAGTATATGGCTACACCTTC.

V gene TRBV5-4 combines with J gene TRBJ1-2, with TRBD1 identical over 9 bases. Germline loops: CDR1 SGHNT, CDR2 YYREEE (reference sequence). Trimming removed 0 bases from V and 8 bases from J; junction bases left unmatched: 5. This CDR3 spans 14 amino acids. The CDR3 region is CASSLAGTGYGYTF. DNA of the CDR3: TGTGCCAGCAGCTTGGCCGGGACAGGGTACGGCTACACCTTC.

The chain uses TRBV19 and TRBJ2-5; D possibly corresponds to TRBD2 (6 bases). Per germline, CDR1 LNHDA and CDR2 SQIVND (reference sequence). There are 13 residues in the CDR3. Trimming took 7 bases from V and 2 from J, leaving 11 bases between them. CDR3 protein: CASMDYFQETQYF. The CDR3 region has the DNA TGTGCCAGTATGGACTATTTTCAAGAGACCCAGTACTTC.

This clone was seen once. This chain connects TRBV25-1 to TRBJ1-1; D not certain. Germline lookup yields CDR1 MGHDK and CDR2 SYGVNS. V lost 4 bases, J lost 1 base, and 7 bases lay in between. The CDR3 runs 13 residues. The CDR3 loop is CASSVTENTEAFF. In DNA form, the CDR3 reads TGTGCCAGCAGTGTAACGGAGAACACTGAAGCTTTCTTT.

This clone was observed a few times. At one end, the junction sequence differs from germline, possibly due to a read error. The gene calls are TRBV6-1 and TRBJ1-5, with a possible D match to TRBD1 (6 bases). Germline V gives CDR1 MNHNS, CDR2 SASEGT. The CDR3 is 12 residues long. The CDR3 region is CASGGANQPQHF. In DNA form, the CDR3 reads TGTGCCAGTGGGGGGGCCAATCAACCCCAGCATTTT.

This clone was recorded only once. The chain links TRBV30 to TRBJ1-5; 8 bases fit TRBD1. The CDR3 spans 14 residues. CDR1 is GTSNPN, CDR2 SVGIG, per germline (reference sequence). V lost 3 bases and J lost 3; bases outside the gene matches: 4. CDR3 coding DNA: TGTGCCTGGAGACAGGGGGGGCTCAATCAGCCCCAGCATTTT. Translated, it gives CAWRQGGLNQPQHF.

This chain joins TRBV19 and TRBJ1-2; D gene ambiguous. CDR1 is LNHDA and CDR2 is SQIVND in the germline V gene (reference sequence). This CDR3 has 14 residues. V lost 6 bases and J 4 bases, leaving 15 bases between the germline ends. The CDR3 spells CASSPAVFGYGYTF. The CDR3 nucleotides are TGTGCCAGTAGCCCGGCCGTTTTCGGCTATGGCTACACCTTC.

This chain links TRBV18 with TRBJ1-2; 8 positions match TRBD1. The junction had 2 bases not matched to a gene; V was cut back by 2 bases and J by 0 bases. Looked up from germline, CDR1 is KGHSH and CDR2 is LQKENI. This CDR3 is built from 15 residues. The CDR3 loop is CASSPSRGPNYGYTF. DNA of the CDR3: TGTGCCAGCTCACCATCCAGGGGGCCTAACTATGGCTACACCTTC.

In its sample, this clone was seen once. The chain employs TRBV7-8 and TRBJ2-7; 8 bases are a match to TRBD2. This CDR3 region has 15 residues. Germline values: CDR1 SGHVS, CDR2 FQNEAQ. The junction had 6 bases not matched to a gene; V was cut back by 1 base and J by 4 bases. The CDR3, as DNA: TGTGCCAGCAGCTTAGGCGGGGGGATTCGGTACGAGCAGTACTTC. This sequence encodes CASSLGGGIRYEQYF.